This T cell receptor (beta chain) was profiled in a study of blood T cells in healthy people across ages. General observations from the study: Long-lived donors had more naive CD4+ cells and higher diversity than aged donors.

Concerning this clonotype itself: The antigen is unknown.

Using a J-beta primer mix together with a sample-barcoded 5' primer, a second PCR was run for roughly 6 to 12 cycles. TCRdb re-called the 5' RACE reads through MiXCR, storing one row per CDR3 protein. The sample has over a million distinct CDR3 sequences; approximately 39% are singletons. Trimming cost V 5 bases and J 3 bases, with 10 bases left between them. This CDR3 is built from 14 residues. CDR1 and CDR2 from the germline V gene are SGHAT and FQNNGV. The sample was blood. The source is a woman younger than 30 in good health. This chain links TRBV11-2 with TRBJ1-4, with D unclear. The CDR3 DNA sequence: TGTGCCAGCAGCCGCAGAGCTCCTAATGAAAAACTGTTTTTT. This sequence encodes CASSRRAPNEKLFF.